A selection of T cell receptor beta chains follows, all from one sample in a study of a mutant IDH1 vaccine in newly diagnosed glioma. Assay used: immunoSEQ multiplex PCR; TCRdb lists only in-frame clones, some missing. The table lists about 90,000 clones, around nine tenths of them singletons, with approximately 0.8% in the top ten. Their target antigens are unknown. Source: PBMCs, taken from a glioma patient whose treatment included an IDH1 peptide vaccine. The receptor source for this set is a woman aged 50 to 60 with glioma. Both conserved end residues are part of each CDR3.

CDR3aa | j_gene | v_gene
CASSQLGGSCEQYF | TRBJ2-7 | TRBV23-1
CASIIQGFGELFF | TRBJ2-2 | TRBV28
CASSLDREETQYF | TRBJ2-5 | TRBV14
CASSEPPGQGSGGYTF | TRBJ1-2 | TRBV10-2
CASSVQGYNSPLHF | TRBJ1-6 | TRBV25-1
CASSFSGPPGEQYF | TRBJ2-7 | TRBV13
CASSFGTLYGYTF | TRBJ1-2 | TRBV5-4
CASSIEWTGGNEQFF | TRBJ2-1 | TRBV19
CAISETGAFSGNTIYF | TRBJ1-3 | TRBV10-3
CASSSTGGTYGYTF | TRBJ1-2 | TRBV5-1
CASSPDRDSRHEQYF | TRBJ2-7 | TRBV28
CASLLAGGDPYNEQFF | TRBJ2-1 | TRBV5-1
CASISPQQLLNTEAFF | TRBJ1-1 | TRBV7-9
CASLTGGTDTQYF | TRBJ2-3 | TRBV18
CAWASWDRGDSPLHF | TRBJ1-6 | TRBV30
CASSFSGSGQGDTQYF | TRBJ2-3 | TRBV11-3
CASSLLGRAKGYTF | TRBJ1-2 | TRBV28
CASSLRGTYEQYF | TRBJ2-7 | TRBV5-5
CASSTTTSVNSYEQYF | TRBJ2-7 | TRBV19
CASSRRGAAFATTDTQYF | TRBJ2-3 | TRBV4-1
CASSLERSWGLSYNEQFF | TRBJ2-1 | TRBV5-1
CASSYSSGRYGEQFF | TRBJ2-1 | TRBV6-6
CASSTRQTSPPDNEQFF | TRBJ2-1 | TRBV5-1
CASSFTSGLYNEQFF | TRBJ2-1 | TRBV5-4
CASSLLGRIDMTYEQYF | TRBJ2-7 | TRBV11-2
CATLGLADPNTQYF | TRBJ2-3 | TRBV6-5
CASRTSGGRSYNEQFF | TRBJ2-1 | TRBV19
CASSSDRGRTATNEKLFF | TRBJ1-4 | TRBV14
CASMGDRAGIQYF | TRBJ2-4 | TRBV13
CASSSGLFYEQYF | TRBJ2-7 | TRBV27
CASGWDSRTEAFF | TRBJ1-1 | TRBV27
CATRDREAGGREKLFF | TRBJ1-4 | TRBV19
CASSPTSGRSYEQYF | TRBJ2-7 | TRBV4-1
CASSSTYEQYF | TRBJ2-7 | TRBV6-5
CASSKVPGHQPQHF | TRBJ1-5 | TRBV21-1
CASSEGTGEETQYF | TRBJ2-5 | TRBV6-1
CASSQGQGREKLFF | TRBJ1-4 | TRBV11-2
CASSPGRAGANEQYF | TRBJ2-7 | TRBV2
CAWRKGGQNEKLFF | TRBJ1-4 | TRBV30
CASSVDAQGPMNTEAFF | TRBJ1-1 | TRBV9
CASSPPGLAGAGYEQFF | TRBJ2-1 | TRBV19
CASSLDREMNTEAFF | TRBJ1-1 | TRBV7-9
CASSEGLADYEQYF | TRBJ2-7 | TRBV5-4
CASSGRRDRENTEAFF | TRBJ1-1 | TRBV5-1
CASSSDKYQPQHF | TRBJ1-5 | TRBV28
CASIGGDEQFF | TRBJ2-1 | TRBV6-5
CAWRRGTQETQYF | TRBJ2-5 | TRBV30